The 12 T cell receptor beta chains presented below share a single source sample, sequenced in a study of regulatory T cells in long-lasting Graves disease (TCRdb year 2021). Libraries came from multiplex PCR. For sequencing, an Illumina HiSeq 4000 was employed. iRepertoire HTBI primers and Arm-PCR amplification of CDR3 regions were used to construct TCR beta libraries. TCRdb ran its own pipeline on the public reads, namely fastp trimming at Q25 and MiXCR clone calling, and kept in-frame beta chains. Records with the same CDR3 protein are collapsed into one entry carrying the most frequent genes and DNA. This sample lists roughly 500,000 distinct CDR3 sequences; about 14% were detected once. The ten largest clones add up to approximately 9.3% of the sample. This sample's time point label indicates: newly diagnosed GD, antithyroid drugs for less than 3 months. RNA was extracted from PBMCs in TRIzol for both TCR sequencing and RNA sequencing.

This sample also appeared in a second study, on T cells in Graves' hyperthyroidism and ophthalmopathy.

The sample here was peripheral blood mononuclear cells (PBMCs), taken at new diagnosis, from a patient treated with antithyroid drugs. The source of these receptors is a young man with Graves disease. Donor details come from another sample of the same person, matched by shared clones.

This clonotype came up many times. V gene TRBV3-1 combines with J gene TRBJ1-2; no definite D call. This CDR3 has 11 amino acids. The V and J ends lost 1 base and 6 bases respectively, with 3 bases between them. The V gene's germline CDR1 is LGHDT and CDR2 YNNKEL (reference sequence). CDR3 sequence: CASSQGDGYTF. The CDR3, as DNA: TGTGCCAGCAGCCAAGGGGATGGCTACACCTTC.

The rearrangement links TRBV13 to TRBJ2-5; 9 bases are shared with TRBD1. The V segment lost 5 bases and the J segment 5 bases; nucleotides outside the gene matches: 6. From germline, CDR1 is PRHDT and CDR2 FYEKMQ (reference sequence). The CDR3 runs 14 residues. The CDR3 region is CASSHTGGLETQYF. The CDR3 DNA reads as TGTGCCAGCAGCCATACAGGGGGCTTGGAGACCCAGTACTTC.

Of note for this clonotype: This CDR3 is missing its conserved last phenylalanine or tryptophan, likely due to a read error. The chain combines TRBV29-1 with TRBJ2-7, with D hard to call. The germline V gene has CDR1 SQVTM and CDR2 ANQGSEA. The CDR3 spans 13 residues. V was trimmed by 6 bases and J by 1 base, leaving 13 bases between them. Here the CDR3 DNA reads TGCAGCGTAACGCTTCGCGGATCCTACGAGCAGTACCTC. It encodes CSVTLRGSYEQYL.

This clonotype showed up just a few times. The chain employs TRBV13 and TRBJ2-5; TRBD2 matches at 7 bases. This CDR3 has 15 amino acids. The J segment lost 5 bases and the V segment lost 2 bases, leaving 8 bases of the junction unmatched. Germline V gene sequence: CDR1 PRHDT, CDR2 FYEKMQ (reference sequence). CDR3 in amino acids: CASSLNSGIVETQYF. The CDR3 DNA sequence: TGTGCCAGCAGCTTAAACAGCGGGATCGTGGAGACCCAGTACTTC.

Many counts were recorded for this clonotype. The chain is built from TRBV29-1 and TRBJ2-1, with TRBD2 matching 13 bases. CDR1 and CDR2 (germline): SQVTM, ANQGSEA. The CDR3 length is 13 residues. The V segment lost 5 bases and the J segment 6 bases; nucleotides outside the gene matches: 1. CDR3 coding DNA: TGCAGCGTTCGACTAGCGGGGGGCAATGAGCAGTTCTTC. Residues: CSVRLAGGNEQFF.

Many counts were recorded for this clonotype. This chain links TRBV20-1 with TRBJ2-5, with D possibly TRBD1 on 5 matching bases. This CDR3 comprises 13 residues. CDR1 is DFQATT, CDR2 SNEGSKA, per germline (reference sequence). Between the trimmed V and J ends, which lost 5 bases and 5 bases, there was a span of 15 bases. CDR3 amino acids: CSAFHQGRETQYF. CDR3 DNA sequence: TGCAGTGCTTTCCATCAGGGCCGGGAGACCCAGTACTTC.

This clonotype was seen ten or more times. The gene calls are TRBV7-8 and TRBJ2-2; TRBD2 aligns across 11 bases. The CDR3 loop spans 18 amino acids. CDR1 is SGHVS and CDR2 is FQNEAQ in the germline V gene. Trimming removed 1 base from V and 4 bases from J; junction bases left unmatched: 8. CDR3 coding DNA: TGTGCCAGCAGCTTAGAGTTCCTAGCGGGAGGCGGCACCGGGGAGCTGTTTTTT. Amino acid sequence: CASSLEFLAGGGTGELFF.

This clonotype appeared many times. The genes are TRBV11-2 and TRBJ2-4, with 7 bases matching TRBD2. V lost 4 bases to trimming and J lost 8 bases; unmatched junction nucleotides: 5. The CDR3 has 13 residues. Germline values: CDR1 SGHAT, CDR2 FQNNGV. CDR3 amino acids: CASSSRGEDIQYF. In DNA, the CDR3 is TGTGCCAGCAGCTCCCGGGGGGAAGACATTCAGTACTTC.

DNA for the CDR3: TGTGCCAGCACCCCACAGCGGACCAACAATGAGCAGTTCTTC. As protein: CASTPQRTNNEQFF. The rearrangement uses TRBV2 and TRBJ2-1, with D possibly TRBD2 on 5 matching bases. This CDR3 is built from 14 residues. The V gene's germline CDR1 is SNHLY and CDR2 FYNNEI. The V and J ends lost 7 bases and 5 bases respectively, with 15 bases between them.

The V gene is TRBV6-1, the J gene TRBJ2-5; the D is unclear. V lost 0 bases and J lost 8, with 13 bases in between. CDR3 length equals 14 residues. The germline CDR1 and CDR2 sequences are MNHNS and SASEGT. The CDR3 DNA reads as TGTGCCAGCAGTGAAGCGCGAGACCTCGGTACCCAGTACTTC. It translates to CASSEARDLGTQYF.

This clonotype was seen ten or more times. This chain joins TRBV6-1 and TRBJ1-1; no clear D. Trimming shortened V by 4 bases and J by 1 base, and 7 bases separated the two germline ends. The CDR3 is 13 amino acids. Germline CDR1 and CDR2: MNHNS and SASEGT. The CDR3 region has the DNA TGTGCCAGCAGTGTTTGGGGGAACACTGAAGCTTTCTTT. Protein product: CASSVWGNTEAFF.

This chain connects TRBV6-1 to TRBJ2-5; TRBD1 agrees at 8 bases. The CDR3 spans 14 residues. Germline V gene data show CDR1 as MNHNS and CDR2 as SASEGT. Trimming took 5 bases from V and 4 from J; bases not matched to a gene: 6. The CDR3 region is CASSLRTGRETQYF. The CDR3 DNA is TGTGCCAGCAGTCTCCGGACAGGGCGAGAGACCCAGTACTTC.